The rows below give T cell receptor beta chains drawn from one sample of a study of immune characterization of retroperitoneal liposarcoma. TCRdb re-called the PCR reads through MiXCR, storing one row per CDR3 protein. The profile covers 2,500 to 3,500 distinct CDR3 sequences, with under 55% appearing a single time and around 57% taken by the ten largest. Sample: tumor tissue. These receptors all come from a male donor with retroperitoneal liposarcoma. CDR3s include the opening cysteine and the closing phenylalanine or tryptophan. Fields, in order: clone size, V gene, D gene, J gene, CDR3 DNA, CDR3 protein. The D gene is left open where the match is weak. Rows may omit the clone size; those that give it use once, few, many or a size class.

NA	TRBV7-3	NA	TRBJ2-7	TGTGCCAGCAGACGAGTACCTGAGCAGTACTTC	CASRRVPEQYF
NA	TRBV6-6	NA	TRBJ2-6	TGTGCCAGCAGTTACCTTCAGGGCTCTGGGGCCAACGTCCTGACTTTC	CASSYLQGSGANVLTF
medium-sized	TRBV12-3/TRBV12-4	TRBD1	TRBJ2-1	TGTGCCAGCAGGGGACAGGGGGCCGGGTACGAGCAGTTCTTC	CASRGQGAGYEQFF
NA	TRBV10-2	NA	TRBJ2-3	TGCGCCAGCAGTGTCGAGGCTCTCGGGACAGATACGCAGTATTTT	CASSVEALGTDTQYF
medium-sized	TRBV7-2	NA	TRBJ2-1	TGTGCCAGCAGCTTCTGGGGATCCAATGAGCAGTTCTTC	CASSFWGSNEQFF
medium-sized	TRBV6-1	NA	TRBJ2-1	TGTGCCAGCAGTGAAGCAGAGACCCAGTTCTTC	CASSEAETQFF
medium-sized	TRBV7-2	NA	TRBJ2-3	TGTGCCAGCAGCCCTGACTACACTAGCACAGATACGCAGTATTTT	CASSPDYTSTDTQYF
NA	TRBV11-3	TRBD1	TRBJ2-1	TGTGCCAGCAGTCACCGGACAGGGGGAGGTGAGCAGTTCTTC	CASSHRTGGGEQFF
medium-sized	TRBV6-1	TRBD1	TRBJ2-5	TGTGCCAGCAGTTCCGGACAGGGGCAAGAGACCCAGTACTTC	CASSSGQGQETQYF
NA	TRBV6-1	TRBD1	TRBJ2-1	TGTGCCAGCAGTTGGGACAGCTACGAGCAGTTCTTC	CASSWDSYEQFF
NA	TRBV6-1	NA	TRBJ1-1	TGTGCCAGCAGTGAAACAGAGAACACTGAAGCTTTCTTT	CASSETENTEAFF
few	TRBV6-5	NA	TRBJ2-7	TGTGCCAGCAGTTACATACAAGAATTATCAGAGCAGTACTTC	CASSYIQELSEQYF
NA	TRBV6-1	NA	TRBJ2-7	TGTGCCAGCGGGAAAAGTACGGGGCCCTACGAGCAGTACTTC	CASGKSTGPYEQYF
NA	TRBV27	NA	TRBJ1-1	TGTGCCAGCAGTTTGGTAGTTGGGGCTGAAGCTTTCTTT	CASSLVVGAEAFF
NA	TRBV7-2	NA	TRBJ2-4	TGTGCCAGCACCCTAAATGGGGCCATTCAGTACTTC	CASTLNGAIQYF
NA	TRBV12-3/TRBV12-4	TRBD2	TRBJ2-7	TGTGCCAGCAGTTTCAGCGGGAGGGCCGACGAGCAGTACTTC	CASSFSGRADEQYF
few	TRBV6-1	NA	TRBJ2-1	TGTGCCAGCAGTCCCCACCTTTTATACGAGCAGTTCTTC	CASSPHLLYEQFF
once	TRBV12-3/TRBV12-4	TRBD2	TRBJ2-3	TGTGCCAGCAGTTTATTAGGGACTAGGGGGGCAGATACGCAGTATTTT	CASSLLGTRGADTQYF